This T cell receptor beta chain derives from a study of blood T cell repertoires in COVID-19. Repertoires were generated with immunoSEQ multiplex PCR, while TCRdb's copy carries only in-frame clones and drops some. There are 150,000 to 170,000 clones in the sample; around 85% occur only once, and 25% to 30% lies in the top ten. There are a few counts of this clone. The sequence came from a woman in her sixties with acute or convalescent COVID-19. Sequenced input: peripheral blood.

CDR3 protein: CASSARTAATNEKLFF. Here the CDR3 DNA reads TGTGCCAGCAGCGCCCGGACAGCTGCAACTAATGAAAAACTGTTTTTT. The V call is TRBV9, the J call TRBJ1-4, with D perhaps TRBD1 (6 bases). V was shortened by 3 bases and J by 0 bases, with 12 bases between the two germline ends. The CDR3 is made up of 16 amino acids. The germline V gene has CDR1 SGDLS and CDR2 YYNGEE.